The 16 T cell receptor beta chains listed next were all sequenced from one sample in a study of shared clonotypes between healthy human individuals. Naive CD8 cells were CD45RO-negative, positively selected for CCR7, excluding terminally differentiated effector memory CD45RA+ cells. Some clones are missing from TCRdb's copy, which holds only in-frame ones; the method was immunoSEQ multiplex PCR. This sample has roughly 2 million clones, with about 95% found just once. The sequenced sample consisted of naive CD8+ T cells sorted from blood. Receptors were obtained from a man younger than 35 in good health.

CDR3 sequence (DNA): TGTGCCAGCAGCCCTTTAGGGGGGCAGGGCTGGGGTTCACCCCTCCACTTT. Translated: CASSPLGGQGWGSPLHF. The chain joins TRBV7-9 to TRBJ1-6; perhaps TRBD1 as D (6 bases). Trimming stripped 5 bases from V and 9 bases from J, with 23 bases between. Germline V gives CDR1 SEHNR, CDR2 FQNEAQ (reference sequence). The CDR3 runs 17 residues.

This chain links TRBV4-1 with TRBJ2-7; the match to TRBD1 covers 11 bases. The ends lost 3 bases at V and 4 bases at J; junction bases unmatched: 5. The CDR3 is 15 residues long. Germline-derived CDR1 and CDR2 are MGHRA and YSYEKL. The CDR3 DNA reads TGCGCCAGCAGCCAGTGGGACAGGGGGGTTTACGAGCAGTACTTC. It specifies CASSQWDRGVYEQYF.

The J gene is TRBJ2-3, the V gene TRBV28; 8 bases are a match to TRBD1. This CDR3 has 16 amino acids. The V gene end was trimmed by 3 bases and the J gene end by 0 bases; junction bases not matched to a gene: 5. Germline CDR1 MDHEN, CDR2 SYDVKM. CDR3: CASSFGQGDSTDTQYF. CDR3 nucleotide sequence: TGTGCCAGCAGTTTTGGACAGGGCGACAGCACAGATACGCAGTATTTT.

The rearrangement uses TRBV4-2 and TRBJ2-1; D remains unclear. This CDR3 comprises 13 residues. CDR1 is LGHNA and CDR2 is YNFKEQ in the germline V gene. V was cut by 9 bases and J by 0 bases, with 9 bases left in between. The DNA for the CDR3 is TGTGCCAGTAGGGATGGCTCCTACAATGAGCAGTTCTTC. This sequence encodes CASRDGSYNEQFF.

This clone was seen only once. V usage is TRBV27 and J usage is TRBJ2-7, with D unresolved. CDR3 length equals 14 residues. Trimming left V 4 bases short and J 5 bases short, with 15 bases between. The V gene's germline CDR1 is MNHEY and CDR2 SMNVEV (reference sequence). The CDR3 protein is CASSYRPPGHEQYF. The CDR3, as DNA: TGTGCCAGCAGTTATCGACCCCCAGGCCACGAGCAGTACTTC.

The chain couples TRBV6-6 to TRBJ2-3; no clear D. Germline V CDR1 and CDR2: MNHNY, SVGAGI (reference sequence). The CDR3 is made up of 12 amino acids. The V and J ends lost 2 bases and 5 bases respectively, with 5 bases between them. CDR3 residues: CASSYDEDTQYF. CDR3 bases: TGTGCCAGCAGTTACGATGAAGATACGCAGTATTTT.

Turning to this clone: This specimen includes other DNA sequences encoding the same CDR3. The chain employs TRBV11-3 and TRBJ2-7; D is unclear. Trimming shortened V by 4 bases and J by 3 bases, and 7 bases separated the two germline ends. CDR1 SGHNT and CDR2 YENEEA come from the germline V gene. The CDR3 extends over 12 amino acids. The CDR3 DNA reads as TGTGCCAGCAGCTCTGATGGCTACGAGCAGTACTTC. Translating gives CASSSDGYEQYF.

The V gene is TRBV7-9, the J gene TRBJ2-2; the match to TRBD1 covers 8 bases. Germline V CDR1 and CDR2: SEHNR, FQNEAQ (reference sequence). The V segment lost 5 bases and the J segment 7 bases; nucleotides outside the gene matches: 3. The CDR3 loop spans 13 amino acids. CDR3 residues: CASSGQGFGELFF. CDR3 coding DNA: TGTGCCAGCAGCGGACAGGGATTCGGGGAGCTGTTTTTT.

V is TRBV2 and J is TRBJ2-2; TRBD1 agrees at 9 bases. This CDR3 has 15 residues. V shed 5 bases and J 4 bases; nucleotides not matched to a gene: 5. The germline gives CDR1 SNHLY, CDR2 FYNNEI. The CDR3 nucleotides are TGTGCCAGCAGTCCGGGACAGGGAAGCACCGGGGAGCTGTTTTTT. Amino acids: CASSPGQGSTGELFF.

The chain recombines TRBV30 with TRBJ2-5, with D perhaps TRBD2 (6 bases). The CDR3 length is 15 residues. V was shortened by 1 base and J by 0 bases, with 12 bases between the two germline ends. The germline CDR1 and CDR2 sequences are GTSNPN and SVGIG (reference sequence). The CDR3 DNA sequence: TGTGCCTGGAGTGGTCTAGCGAGTTACCAAGAGACCCAGTACTTC. Its translation: CAWSGLASYQETQYF.

This chain uses TRBV4-2 with TRBJ2-5; 8 bases match TRBD2. The J segment lost 2 bases and the V segment lost 0 bases, leaving 2 bases of the junction unmatched. From germline, CDR1 is LGHNA and CDR2 YNFKEQ. The CDR3 runs to 15 residues. The CDR3 is CASSQEIAGQETQYF. The CDR3 DNA sequence: TGTGCCAGCAGCCAAGAGATAGCGGGGCAAGAGACCCAGTACTTC.

This chain connects TRBV28 to TRBJ1-1; possibly TRBD1 for D (6 bases). The germline V and J ends were trimmed by 4 bases and 2 bases, with 14 bases remaining between them. The germline V gene encodes CDR1 MDHEN and CDR2 SYDVKM. This CDR3 has 15 residues. CDR3 protein: CASSYDPGQNTEAFF. For the CDR3, the DNA is TGTGCCAGCAGTTACGACCCGGGACAAAACACTGAAGCTTTCTTT.

The chain recombines TRBV4-1 with TRBJ1-1; TRBD1 matches 8 bases. This CDR3 is 15 amino acids long. Unmatched junction bases numbered 9, after V lost 4 bases and J lost 5 bases. Looked up from germline, CDR1 is MGHRA and CDR2 is YSYEKL. The CDR3 DNA reads TGCGCCAGCAGCCTCCGGGACAGGCTTTTGACTGAAGCTTTCTTT. It is translated as CASSLRDRLLTEAFF.

CDR3 sequence: CSVDGTSGTERQETQYF. CDR3 DNA sequence: TGCAGCGTTGACGGGACTAGCGGGACAGAGAGACAAGAGACCCAGTACTTC. V is TRBV29-1 and J is TRBJ2-5; 13 nucleotides line up with TRBD2. CDR1 and CDR2 from the germline V gene are SQVTM and ANQGSEA. J was trimmed by 2 bases and V by 3 bases; bases with no gene match: 9. This CDR3 is built from 17 residues.

The genes are TRBV27 and TRBJ2-5; 7 bases line up with TRBD2. J lost 5 bases, V lost 3 bases, and 6 bases had no gene match. The length of the CDR3 is 14 residues. Germline CDR1 and CDR2: MNHEY and SMNVEV (reference sequence). The CDR3 spells CASSFRGDGETQYF. The CDR3 coding sequence is TGTGCCAGCAGTTTTCGGGGGGACGGTGAGACCCAGTACTTC.

This clone has only one observation. This chain links TRBV6-5 with TRBJ2-1; D unresolved. This CDR3 comprises 15 residues. In germline, CDR1 is MNHEY, CDR2 SVGAGI. Trimming shortened V by 0 bases and J by 4 bases, and 10 bases separated the two germline ends. In nucleotides, the CDR3 is TGTGCCAGCAGTTACTCGTCTCCGGATTACAATGAGCAGTTCTTC. Amino acids: CASSYSSPDYNEQFF.